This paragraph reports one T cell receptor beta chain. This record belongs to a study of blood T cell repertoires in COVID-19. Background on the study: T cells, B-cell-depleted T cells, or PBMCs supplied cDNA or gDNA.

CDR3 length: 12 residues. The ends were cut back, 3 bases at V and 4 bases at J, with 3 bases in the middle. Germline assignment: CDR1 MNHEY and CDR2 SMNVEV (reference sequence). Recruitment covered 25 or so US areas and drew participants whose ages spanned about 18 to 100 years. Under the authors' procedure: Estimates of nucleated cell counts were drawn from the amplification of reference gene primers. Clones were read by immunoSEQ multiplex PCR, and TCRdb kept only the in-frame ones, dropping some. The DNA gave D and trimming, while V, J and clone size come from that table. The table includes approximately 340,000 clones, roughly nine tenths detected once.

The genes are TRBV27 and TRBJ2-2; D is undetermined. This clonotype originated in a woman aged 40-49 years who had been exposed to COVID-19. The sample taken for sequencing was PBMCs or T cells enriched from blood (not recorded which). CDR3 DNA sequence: TGTGCCAGCAGTTTCTTCACCGGGGAGCTGTTTTTT. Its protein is CASSFFTGELFF.